These 21 T cell receptor beta chains were sequenced from one sample in a study of identical twins. TCRdb processed the 5' RACE reads anew with MiXCR; each CDR3 protein has one entry. The sample consists of 500,000 to 650,000 distinct CDR3 sequences, around 24% of them appearing once. The same sample was also studied in work on yellow fever vaccine responses in identical twins.

Input material: CD4+ T cells sorted from blood. Receptor source: a woman between 18 and 29 years old in good health.

The rearrangement uses TRBV2 and TRBJ1-5, with no clear D. V lost 2 bases and J 5 bases, leaving 7 bases between the germline ends. CDR3 length: 13 amino acids. CDR1 SNHLY and CDR2 FYNNEI come from the germline V gene. The CDR3 coding sequence is TGTGCCAGCAGTGAATCGGAAGATCAGCCCCAGCATTTT. This gives the protein CASSESEDQPQHF.

There are a few counts of this clonotype. The gene calls are TRBV28 and TRBJ1-1; 7 bases align to TRBD1. CDR1 MDHEN and CDR2 SYDVKM come from the germline V gene. The V gene end was trimmed by 3 bases and the J gene end by 1 base; junction bases not matched to a gene: 11. The CDR3 contains 17 residues. CDR3 in DNA: TGTGCCAGCAGTTTCACCTTACCCGACAGGGCGAACACTGAAGCTTTCTTT. Encoded protein: CASSFTLPDRANTEAFF.

The chain couples TRBV24-1 to TRBJ2-3; 10 bases are shared with TRBD1. The CDR3 loop spans 17 amino acids. Germline-derived CDR1 and CDR2 are KGHDR and SFDVKD. The V gene end was trimmed by 5 bases and the J gene end by 0 bases; junction bases not matched to a gene: 7. The CDR3 loop is CATSGGRGQGSTDTQYF. CDR3 in DNA: TGTGCCACCAGTGGCGGCCGGGGACAGGGGAGCACAGATACGCAGTATTTT.

This clonotype was counted only a few times. The chain uses TRBV5-1 and TRBJ2-1, with TRBD1 matching over 10 bases. The V and J ends lost 7 bases and 4 bases, in that order; junction bases with no gene match: 5. The germline gives CDR1 SGHRS, CDR2 YFSETQ. CDR3 length: 14 residues. CDR3 region: CASWGGQGYNEQFF. CDR3 DNA sequence: TGCGCCAGCTGGGGGGGACAGGGGTACAATGAGCAGTTCTTC.

This clonotype has at least ten counts. The gene calls are TRBV4-1 and TRBJ2-7, with 8 bases fitting TRBD2. The CDR3 length is 16 residues. The germline CDR1 and CDR2 sequences are MGHRA and YSYEKL. Trimming removed 1 base from V and 6 bases from J; junction bases left unmatched: 11. Written as DNA, the CDR3 is TGCGCCAGCAGCCAAGTGTCGAGCGGGAGTCAAACCGAGCAGTACTTC. Protein product: CASSQVSSGSQTEQYF.

This clonotype was detected a few times. The rearrangement links TRBV11-2 to TRBJ2-7; no firm D call. Germline CDR1 and CDR2: SGHAT and FQNNGV. Deletions cut 0 bases from V and 6 bases from J, with 9 bases between. The CDR3 length is 13 residues. CDR3 residues: CASSLDGVAEQYF. The CDR3 nucleotides are TGTGCCAGCAGCTTAGATGGGGTTGCCGAGCAGTACTTC.

A few counts support this clonotype. J is TRBJ1-6 and V is TRBV12-3 or TRBV12-4, with D possibly TRBD1 on 5 matching bases. The CDR3 is 15 amino acids. The germline V and J ends were trimmed by 7 bases and 2 bases, with 12 bases remaining between them. The CDR3 spells CASTPPGAYNSPLHF. The CDR3 DNA reads as TGTGCCAGCACCCCCCCGGGGGCCTATAATTCACCCCTCCACTTT.

CDR3 DNA: TGTGCCAGCAGCTTATCTTGGAGGGGTGAGACCGGGGAGCTGTTTTTT. The encoded protein is CASSLSWRGETGELFF. The genes are TRBV11-2 and TRBJ2-2; D perhaps matches TRBD2 (6 bases). Germline V CDR1 and CDR2: SGHAT, FQNNGV. The CDR3 has 16 amino acids. Trimming stripped 2 bases from V and 5 bases from J, with 15 bases between.

The chain is built from TRBV7-9 and TRBJ2-1; D is perhaps TRBD1 or TRBD2 (6 bases each). Germline V gives CDR1 SEHNR, CDR2 FQNEAQ (reference sequence). The CDR3 sequence is 15 residues long. The germline V and J ends were trimmed by 5 bases and 5 bases, with 16 bases remaining between them. This CDR3 is CASSLVGGTDNEQFF. CDR3 bases: TGTGCCAGCAGCCTGGTAGGGGGGACTGACAATGAGCAGTTCTTC. Using reference TRBV7-9 and TRBJ2-1 for the parts outside the CDR3, the full variable domain is DTGVSQNPRHKITKRGQNVTFRCDPISEHNRLYWYRQTLGQGPEFLTYFQNEAQLEKSRLLSDRFSAERPKGSFSTLEIQRTEQGDSAMYLCASSLVGGTDNEQFFGPGTRLTVL.

A few counts support this clonotype. The chain uses TRBV12-3 or TRBV12-4 and TRBJ2-4; D possibly corresponds to TRBD1 (5 bases). This CDR3 has 12 residues. Deletions cut 6 bases from V and 6 bases from J, with 9 bases between. This CDR3 reads CASREDRNIQYF. The DNA for the CDR3 is TGTGCCAGCAGGGAAGACAGAAACATTCAGTACTTC.

In this sample, this clonotype turned up a few times. This chain links TRBV7-7 with TRBJ2-2; D call uncertain. CDR1 SSHAT and CDR2 FNYEAQ come from the germline V gene (reference sequence). The CDR3 loop spans 15 amino acids. V lost 1 base, J lost 4 bases, and 10 bases lay in between. Here the CDR3 DNA reads TGTGCCAGCAGCTTAGGGGGTTCATCCACCGGGGAGCTGTTTTTT. Protein product: CASSLGGSSTGELFF.

The chain recombines TRBV5-5 with TRBJ2-3, with D possibly being TRBD1 or TRBD2 (5 bases each). Germline CDR1 is SGHKS and CDR2 is YYEKEE (reference sequence). The V and J ends lost 4 bases and 5 bases respectively, with 17 bases between them. The CDR3 totals 15 residues. CDR3 in DNA: TGTGCCAGCAGCCAAACGGGGACCCTTGAAGATACGCAGTATTTT. It translates to CASSQTGTLEDTQYF.

The chain joins TRBV6-1 to TRBJ2-1; 8 nucleotides align to TRBD2. Germline V gene lookup returns CDR1 MNHNS and CDR2 SASEGT. The CDR3 has 15 residues. The junction had 7 bases not matched to a gene; V was cut back by 1 base and J by 8 bases. The CDR3 DNA is TGTGCCAGCAGTGAAGTGGCGGGAGGACGGGATGAGCAGTTCTTC. It yields the protein CASSEVAGGRDEQFF.

In the case of this clonotype: At one end the junction does not follow the germline gene, possibly because of a read error. The genes are TRBV3-1 and TRBJ2-6; perhaps TRBD2 as D (6 bases). Per germline, CDR1 LGHDT and CDR2 YNNKEL (reference sequence). This CDR3 has 17 residues. CDR3 amino acids: CATSPRDFSSGANVLTF. The CDR3 DNA is TGTGCCACCAGCCCCCGGGACTTTTCTTCTGGGGCCAACGTCCTGACTTTC.

In this sample, this clonotype turned up a few times. The chain links TRBV20-1 to TRBJ1-5; tentatively, D is TRBD1 (6 bases). CDR3 length: 15 amino acids. Germline V lookup: CDR1 DFQATT, CDR2 SNEGSKA (reference sequence). V lost 3 bases and J 3 bases, leaving 15 bases between the germline ends. The CDR3 nucleotides read TGCAGTGCTAGTATCACACAGGGTATCAATCAGCCCCAGCATTTT. Translation gives CSASITQGINQPQHF.

This clonotype has more than one count but fewer than ten. The gene calls are TRBV4-2 and TRBJ1-2; no firm D call. Germline CDR1 is LGHNA and CDR2 is YNFKEQ. This CDR3 region has 16 residues. The V and J ends lost 1 base and 2 bases respectively, with 14 bases between them. CDR3 protein: CASSQVISQQNYGYTF. The CDR3 nucleotides read TGTGCCAGCAGCCAAGTTATCAGCCAGCAAAACTATGGCTACACCTTC.

The V gene is TRBV2, the J gene TRBJ2-1; D may match TRBD1 or TRBD2 (6 bases each). V was trimmed by 7 bases and J by 7 bases, leaving 11 bases between them. CDR1 and CDR2 (germline): SNHLY, FYNNEI. The CDR3 extends over 12 amino acids. The CDR3 coding sequence is TGTGCCAGCAAAACAGGGAGGAATGAGCAGTTCTTC. Protein sequence: CASKTGRNEQFF.

This chain joins TRBV20-1 and TRBJ1-1; tentatively, D is TRBD1 (5 bases). The V and J ends lost 2 bases and 1 base respectively, with 8 bases between them. Germline assignment: CDR1 DFQATT and CDR2 SNEGSKA (reference sequence). The CDR3 runs 13 residues. CDR3 in DNA: TGCAGTGCTAGACGTGGGGCGAACACTGAAGCTTTCTTT. It yields the protein CSARRGANTEAFF.

The V call is TRBV29-1, the J call TRBJ2-6; the D is unclear. The CDR3 contains 15 residues. CDR1 SQVTM and CDR2 ANQGSEA come from the germline V gene. V was cut by 0 bases and J by 1 base, with 7 bases left in between. The CDR3 coding sequence is TGCAGCGTTGAAGATCTGGGATCTGGGGCCAACGTCCTGACTTTC. Encoded protein: CSVEDLGSGANVLTF.

The V gene is TRBV12-3 or TRBV12-4, the J gene TRBJ1-6, with 10 positions matching TRBD1. CDR3 length equals 15 residues. With 2 bases clipped from V and 7 bases from J, the junction kept 2 bases outside the gene matches. The CDR3: CASSLTGQGNSPLHF. The CDR3 nucleotides are TGTGCCAGCAGTTTAACGGGACAGGGGAATTCACCCCTCCACTTT.

This clonotype was detected only a few times. CDR3 in DNA: TGCAGCGTTGACAGGGCAGATACGCAGTATTTT. This translates into CSVDRADTQYF. The chain combines TRBV29-1 with TRBJ2-3; possible D gene TRBD1, 5 bases. V lost 3 bases and J 4 bases, leaving 5 bases between the germline ends. The CDR3 extends over 11 amino acids. The germline V gene encodes CDR1 SQVTM and CDR2 ANQGSEA.